These 8 T cell receptor beta chains came from one sample sequenced in a study of T cell responses to AZD1222 COVID-19 vaccine. TCRdb's table, derived via immunoSEQ multiplex PCR, lists solely in-frame clones and lacks some. The sample contains 90,000 to 150,000 clones, around 89% of which appear only once. Sequencing used peripheral blood, obtained 28 days after the second AZD1222 dose. These receptors were taken from an adult who received the AZD1222 COVID-19 vaccine.

V is TRBV4-2 and J is TRBJ2-7, with 7 bases identical to TRBD2. CDR3 size: 14 residues. The germline V gene encodes CDR1 LGHNA and CDR2 YNFKEQ. The V segment lost 1 base and the J segment 3 bases; nucleotides outside the gene matches: 3. The CDR3 protein is CASSQASGNYEQYF. The CDR3 DNA reads TGTGCCAGCAGCCAAGCTAGCGGCAACTACGAGCAGTACTTC.

The chain links TRBV13 to TRBJ1-1, with TRBD1 matching over 10 bases. CDR1 is PRHDT and CDR2 is FYEKMQ in the germline V gene (reference sequence). This CDR3 has 17 residues. The J segment lost 1 base and the V segment lost 5 bases, leaving 10 bases of the junction unmatched. The CDR3 loop is CASSLTGGPLTNTEAFF. For the CDR3, the DNA is TGTGCCAGCAGCCTGACAGGGGGCCCCTTGACGAACACTGAAGCTTTCTTT.

This clone was observed a handful of times. The rearrangement uses TRBV6-5 and TRBJ2-7; D not certain. The CDR3 runs to 12 residues. V was cut by 2 bases and J by 5 bases, with 7 bases left in between. Germline loops: CDR1 MNHEY, CDR2 SVGAGI. The CDR3 region has the DNA TGTGCCAGCAGTTACGAAATCAACGAGCAGTACTTC. Its translation: CASSYEINEQYF.

This clone was counted a single time. V usage is TRBV5-1 and J usage is TRBJ1-3; D is ambiguous. V lost 2 bases and J lost 4, with 13 bases in between. The germline CDR1 and CDR2 sequences are SGHRS and YFSETQ. The length of the CDR3 is 15 residues. The CDR3 region has the DNA TGCGCCAGCAGCTTTGACACTCAGAAGGGAAACACCATATATTTT. Its translation is CASSFDTQKGNTIYF.

This sequence joins TRBV10-3 and TRBJ2-7; D is unclear. Trimming pared 11 bases from V and 3 bases from J, leaving 11 bases between. The CDR3 covers 11 residues. Germline V lookup: CDR1 ENHRY, CDR2 SYGVKD. The CDR3 bases are TGTGCCTCCGGTGACGGCTACGAGCAGTACTTC. Protein sequence: CASGDGYEQYF.

This clone showed up just once. The V gene is TRBV14, the J gene TRBJ2-6; 8 bases match TRBD1. Germline V gene data show CDR1 as SGHDN and CDR2 as FVKESK. The CDR3 runs to 22 residues. Trimming took 1 base from V and 2 from J; bases not matched to a gene: 19. DNA for the CDR3: TGTGCCAGCAGCCAAGTTCGAGGAGACTCGACAGGGGAGTCGACTGGGGCCAACGTCCTGACTTTC. It specifies CASSQVRGDSTGESTGANVLTF. Based on the CDR3 plus reference TRBV14 and TRBJ2-6, the full variable domain is EAGVTQFPSHSVIEKGQTVTLRCDPISGHDNLYWYRRVMGKEIKFLLHFVKESKQDESGMPNNRFLAERTGGTYSTLKVQPAELEDSGVYFCASSQVRGDSTGESTGANVLTFGAGSRLTVL.

This chain's CDR3 is CASSYGTSGTSYEQYF. The CDR3 DNA sequence: TGTGCCAGCAGTTACGGGACTAGCGGGACCTCCTACGAGCAGTACTTC. The chain recombines TRBV5-6 with TRBJ2-7; TRBD2 matches 13 bases. CDR3 length: 16 amino acids. V gave up 5 bases and J gave up 0 bases; unmatched junction bases: 5. Germline V lookup: CDR1 SGHDT, CDR2 YYEEEE. The whole variable domain, filled in from reference TRBV5-6 and TRBJ2-7, reads DAGVTQSPTHLIKTRGQQVTLRCSPKSGHDTVSWYQQALGQGPQFIFQYYEEEERQRGNFPDRFSGHQFPNYSSELNVNALLLGDSALYLCASSYGTSGTSYEQYFGPGTRLTVT.

The V call is TRBV30, the J call TRBJ2-7; D is unresolved. Per the germline V gene, CDR1 is GTSNPN and CDR2 is SVGIG (reference sequence). The V end was cut by 2 bases, the J end by 3 bases, with 8 bases between. CDR3 length: 12 amino acids. The CDR3 sequence is CAWSLTHYEQYF. In DNA, the CDR3 is TGTGCCTGGAGTCTGACCCACTACGAGCAGTACTTC.